Sequencing of this T cell receptor (beta chain) was carried out in a study of blood T cells in healthy people across ages. For the second PCR, which ran for about 7 to 11 cycles, a sample-barcoded 5' primer and a J-beta primer mix were used. Sequencing recovered at least 2.5 million CDR3-containing paired-end reads from each sample. MiXCR was run by TCRdb on the 5' RACE reads, yielding one entry per CDR3 protein. The table includes hundreds of thousands of distinct CDR3 sequences, approximately 30% detected once. About 9.9 milliliters of peripheral blood were drawn from each donor. Germline loops: CDR1 LGHDT, CDR2 YNNKEL (reference sequence). Trimming stripped 0 bases from V and 7 bases from J, with 12 bases between. The CDR3 is 15 residues long. Of note for this clonotype: Its target is not known.

Findings of the study overall: Any changes in expanded clonotypes were possibly confounded, as donor CMV status remained unknown. Unsorted PBMC material precluded a definitive naive versus antigen-experienced comparison.

This clonotype originated in a woman of 80 years or more in good health. The sequencing sample was made of blood. The chain combines TRBV3-1 with TRBJ1-4; D possibly corresponds to TRBD1 (6 bases). The chain's CDR3 is CASSQDRGGGEKLFF. In DNA form, the CDR3 reads TGTGCCAGCAGCCAAGACAGGGGCGGCGGTGAAAAACTGTTTTTT.